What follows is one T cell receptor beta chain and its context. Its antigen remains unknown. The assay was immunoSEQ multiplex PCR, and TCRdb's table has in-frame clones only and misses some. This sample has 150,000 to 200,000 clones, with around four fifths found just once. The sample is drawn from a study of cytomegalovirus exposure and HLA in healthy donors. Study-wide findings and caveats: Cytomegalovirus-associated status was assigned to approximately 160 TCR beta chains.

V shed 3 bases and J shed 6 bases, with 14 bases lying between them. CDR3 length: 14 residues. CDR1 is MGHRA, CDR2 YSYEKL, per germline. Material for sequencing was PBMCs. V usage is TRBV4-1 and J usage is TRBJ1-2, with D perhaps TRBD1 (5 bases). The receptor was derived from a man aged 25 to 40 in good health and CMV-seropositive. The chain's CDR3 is CASSHGREGDGYTF. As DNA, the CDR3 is TGCGCCAGCAGCCATGGGAGGGAAGGGGATGGCTACACCTTC.